This TCR beta chain originates from a study of blood T cell repertoires in COVID-19. Background on the study: COVID-19 samples collected from the United States, Italy and Spain covered acute and convalescent phases.

The method was immunoSEQ multiplex PCR; TCRdb's version includes in-frame clones alone and lacks a portion of them. The table shows about 190,000 clones, with 79% occurring only once. V shed 0 bases and J 5 bases; nucleotides not matched to a gene: 5. Germline CDR1 reads LGHNA; CDR2 reads YSLEER. This CDR3 has 16 amino acids. The receptor was derived from a man aged 55 to 70 with active or convalescent COVID-19. The rearrangement links TRBV4-3 to TRBJ2-1; 9 nucleotides agree with TRBD1. Sequenced material: peripheral blood. CDR3 bases: TGCGCCAGCAGCCAAGATGGGACAGGGAATAACAATGAGCAGTTCTTC. It codes for CASSQDGTGNNNEQFF.